Listed below are T cell receptor beta chains from one sample, sequenced in a study of cytotoxic CD8 clonotypes in ibrutinib-treated CLL. Here immunoSEQ multiplex PCR was the method, and the copy in TCRdb shows in-frame clones only, minus some. This table has about 140,000 clones, 80% appearing once. Source: PBMCs, taken after 36 months of ibrutinib treatment. All receptors derive from a human donor with chronic lymphocytic leukemia. Both conserved end residues are part of each CDR3. The D gene is left open where the match is weak. Clone size is stated in some rows and not others, as once, few, many or a class when expanded.

size	V	D	J	CDR3	DNA
.	TRBV29-1	.	TRBJ2-3	CSVEGDRLRQYF	TGCAGCGTTGAAGGGGACCGCTTAAGGCAGTATTTT
.	TRBV5-1	.	TRBJ1-6	CASSLAWGLTPLHF	TGCGCCAGCAGCTTGGCTTGGGGTCTGACACCCCTCCACTTT
.	TRBV9	TRBD2	TRBJ2-2	CASSALGGAGELFF	TGTGCCAGCAGCGCCCTGGGAGGGGCCGGGGAGCTGTTTTTT
once	TRBV14	.	TRBJ1-2	CASSQAGVGYTF	TGTGCCAGCAGCCAAGCTGGAGTAGGCTACACCTTC
.	TRBV7-9	.	TRBJ2-5	CASSLVGRQETQYF	TGTGCCAGCAGCTTAGTAGGGAGGCAGGAGACCCAGTACTTC
.	TRBV13	.	TRBJ2-7	CASSLGLGRYEQYF	TGTGCCAGCAGCTTAGGGCTTGGACGTTACGAGCAGTACTTC
few	TRBV6-4	.	TRBJ2-2	CASSPTDLTSGELFF	TGTGCCAGCAGCCCGACTGACCTTACGTCAGGGGAGCTGTTTTTT
many	TRBV30	.	TRBJ1-1	CAWRARLGGPNTEAFF	TGTGCCTGGCGCGCCCGACTGGGGGGCCCGAACACTGAAGCTTTCTTT
.	TRBV4-1	.	TRBJ2-6	CASSQDPGGGSGANVLTF	TGCGCCAGCAGCCAAGATCCCGGGGGAGGCTCTGGGGCCAACGTCCTGACTTTC
few	TRBV6-5	.	TRBJ2-7	CASSHGAYEQYF	TGTGCCAGCAGCCACGGGGCCTACGAGCAGTACTTC
.	TRBV10-3	.	TRBJ2-7	CAISERSSYEQYF	TGTGCCATCAGTGAGAGGAGCTCCTACGAGCAGTACTTC
.	TRBV10-3	.	TRBJ1-1	CAISTGNTEAFF	TGTGCCATCAGTACGGGGAACACTGAAGCTTTCTTT
.	TRBV9	.	TRBJ2-7	CASSVAGMAEQYF	TGTGCCAGCAGCGTAGCCGGAATGGCGGAGCAGTACTTC
.	TRBV9	.	TRBJ2-1	CASSLLGLGEQFF	TGTGCCAGCAGCCTTCTGGGGCTAGGTGAGCAGTTCTTC
.	TRBV10-1	.	TRBJ2-4	CASSEGQGLAKNIQYF	TGCGCCAGCAGTGAGGGGCAGGGGCTAGCCAAAAACATTCAGTACTTC
few	TRBV15	.	TRBJ2-1	CATIESSSYNEQFF	TGTGCCACCATCGAGTCAAGCTCCTACAATGAGCAGTTCTTC
.	TRBV2	.	TRBJ2-7	CARRGENYEQYF	TGTGCCCGCCGGGGCGAGAACTACGAGCAGTACTTC
.	TRBV6-1	.	TRBJ2-3	CASSVDIAITDTQYF	TGTGCCAGCAGTGTCGACATAGCTATCACAGATACGCAGTATTTT
.	TRBV7-3	.	TRBJ2-3	CASSRTEGGATQYF	TGTGCCAGCAGCAGGACCGAGGGGGGCGCTACGCAGTATTTT
.	TRBV7-9	.	TRBJ1-2	CASSLASGNYGYTF	TGTGCCAGCAGCTTAGCCTCAGGGAACTATGGCTACACCTTC
few	TRBV5-1	.	TRBJ1-5	CASSLGSGIQPQHF	TGCGCCAGCAGCTTGGGATCGGGGATCCAGCCCCAGCATTTT
once	TRBV28	.	TRBJ1-1	CASSLAVGLGAFF	TGTGCCAGCAGTTTGGCGGTGGGATTAGGAGCTTTCTTT
.	TRBV13	TRBD1	TRBJ1-2	CASSPGTELNYGYTF	TGTGCCAGCAGCCCTGGGACAGAACTTAACTATGGCTACACCTTC
.	TRBV9	.	TRBJ2-3	CASSVEGGGTDTQYF	TGTGCCAGCAGCGTAGAGGGGGGCGGCACAGATACGCAGTATTTT
few	TRBV15	TRBD2	TRBJ2-1	CATSSSGDYNEQFF	TGTGCCACCAGCAGTAGCGGGGACTACAATGAGCAGTTCTTC
.	TRBV4-1	.	TRBJ1-5	CASSQDGPSNQPQHF	TGCGCCAGCAGCCAAGATGGTCCGAGCAATCAGCCCCAGCATTTT
few	TRBV5-5	.	TRBJ1-3	CASSLAPRVTENTIYF	TGTGCCAGCAGCTTGGCCCCCCGGGTAACCGAAAACACCATATATTTT
once	TRBV15	.	TRBJ1-4	CATSRDVGRVNEKLFF	TGTGCCACCAGCAGAGATGTGGGCAGAGTAAATGAAAAACTGTTTTTT
.	TRBV27	.	TRBJ1-3	CASKQGGGNTIYF	TGTGCCAGTAAACAGGGTGGTGGAAACACCATATATTTT
.	TRBV5-1	TRBD1	TRBJ1-6	CASSLARTGNSPLHF	TGCGCCAGCAGCTTGGCCCGGACAGGGAATTCACCCCTCCACTTT
.	TRBV18	.	TRBJ1-2	CASSPIIGLIANYGYTF	TGTGCCAGCTCACCAATAATCGGACTCATAGCTAACTATGGCTACACCTTC